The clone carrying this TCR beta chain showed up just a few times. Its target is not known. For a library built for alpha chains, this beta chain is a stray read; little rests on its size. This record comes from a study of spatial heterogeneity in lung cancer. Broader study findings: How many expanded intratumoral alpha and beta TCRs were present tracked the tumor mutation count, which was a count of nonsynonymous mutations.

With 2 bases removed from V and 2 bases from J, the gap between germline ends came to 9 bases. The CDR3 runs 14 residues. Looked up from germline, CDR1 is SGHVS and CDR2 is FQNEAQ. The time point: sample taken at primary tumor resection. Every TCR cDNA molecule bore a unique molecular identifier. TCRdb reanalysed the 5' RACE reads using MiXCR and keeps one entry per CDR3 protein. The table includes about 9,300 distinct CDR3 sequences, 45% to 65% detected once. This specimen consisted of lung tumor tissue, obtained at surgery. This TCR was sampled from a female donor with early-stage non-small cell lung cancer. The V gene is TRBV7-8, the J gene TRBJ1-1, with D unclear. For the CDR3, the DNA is TGTGCCAGCAGCTTACGGAGGGTTAACACTGAAGCTTTCTTT. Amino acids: CASSLRRVNTEAFF.